This TCR beta chain was identified during a study of OX40 agonist ivuxolimab in advanced cancers. Study-level background: Every 2 weeks, patients received ivuxolimab intravenously, dosed at 0.01 to 10 mg/kg.

Only in-frame clones appear in the TCRdb table, and some are missing; sequencing was by immunoSEQ multiplex PCR. The sample contains around 63,000 clones, about 93% of which appear only once. This receptor was taken from an adult with an advanced solid tumor such as melanoma, head and neck, liver or kidney cancer. Specimen: CD4+ or CD8+ T cells sorted from blood, collected in a trial of the OX40 agonist ivuxolimab.

This CDR3 reads CASRIDRGGVNTEAFF. The CDR3 DNA follows: TGTGCCAGCAGGATAGACAGGGGGGGGGTGAACACTGAAGCTTTCTTT. The chain employs TRBV2 and TRBJ1-1; 9 bases align to TRBD1. This CDR3 region has 16 residues. J was trimmed by 0 bases and V by 6 bases; bases with no gene match: 8. The V gene's germline CDR1 is SNHLY and CDR2 FYNNEI.